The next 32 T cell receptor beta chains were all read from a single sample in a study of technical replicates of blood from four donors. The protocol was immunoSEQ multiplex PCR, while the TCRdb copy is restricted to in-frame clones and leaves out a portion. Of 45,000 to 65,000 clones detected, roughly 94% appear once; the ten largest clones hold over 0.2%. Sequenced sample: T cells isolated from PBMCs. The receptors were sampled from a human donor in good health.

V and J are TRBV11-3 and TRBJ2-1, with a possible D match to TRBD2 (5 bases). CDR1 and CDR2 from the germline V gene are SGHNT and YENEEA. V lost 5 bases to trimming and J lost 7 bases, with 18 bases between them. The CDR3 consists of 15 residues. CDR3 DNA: TGTGCCAGCAGCCGTCCTGGGGTAGGGAGAAATGAGCAGTTCTTC. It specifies CASSRPGVGRNEQFF. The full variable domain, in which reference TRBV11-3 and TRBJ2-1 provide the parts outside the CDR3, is EAGVVQSPRYKIIEKKQPVAFWCNPISGHNTLYWYLQNLGQGPELLIRYENEEAVDDSQLPKDRFSAERLKGVDSTLKIQPAELGDSAVYLCASSRPGVGRNEQFFGPGTRLTVL.

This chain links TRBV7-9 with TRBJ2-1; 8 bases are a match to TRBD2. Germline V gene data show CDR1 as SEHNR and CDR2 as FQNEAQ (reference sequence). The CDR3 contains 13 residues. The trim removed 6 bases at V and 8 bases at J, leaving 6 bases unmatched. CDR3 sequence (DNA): TGTGCCAGCAGTACGACTAGCGCTTATGAGCAGTTCTTC. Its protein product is CASSTTSAYEQFF.

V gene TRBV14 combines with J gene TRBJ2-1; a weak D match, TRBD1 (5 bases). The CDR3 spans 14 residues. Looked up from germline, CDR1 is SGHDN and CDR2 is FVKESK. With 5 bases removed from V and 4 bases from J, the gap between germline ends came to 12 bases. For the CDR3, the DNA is TGTGCCAGCAGCGAGAGCAGGGTGTACAATGAGCAGTTCTTC. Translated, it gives CASSESRVYNEQFF.

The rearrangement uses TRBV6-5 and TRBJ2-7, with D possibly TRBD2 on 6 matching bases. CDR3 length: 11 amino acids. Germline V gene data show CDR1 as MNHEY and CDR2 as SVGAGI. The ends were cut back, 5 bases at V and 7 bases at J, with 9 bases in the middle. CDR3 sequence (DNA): TGTGCCAGCAGTACTGGGGGGGAGCAGTACTTC. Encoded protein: CASSTGGEQYF.

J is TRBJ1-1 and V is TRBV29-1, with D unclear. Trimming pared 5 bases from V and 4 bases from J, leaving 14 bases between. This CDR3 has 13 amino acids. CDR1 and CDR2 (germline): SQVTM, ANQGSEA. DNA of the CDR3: TGCAGCGTTCTTGGCGGGGATAGCACTGAAGCTTTCTTT. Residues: CSVLGGDSTEAFF.

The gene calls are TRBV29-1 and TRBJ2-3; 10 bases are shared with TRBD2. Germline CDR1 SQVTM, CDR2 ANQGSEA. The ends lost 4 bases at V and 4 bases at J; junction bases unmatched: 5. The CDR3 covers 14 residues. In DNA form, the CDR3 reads TGCAGCGTTGGGGGGACTAGCGTTCCAGATACGCAGTATTTT. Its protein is CSVGGTSVPDTQYF.

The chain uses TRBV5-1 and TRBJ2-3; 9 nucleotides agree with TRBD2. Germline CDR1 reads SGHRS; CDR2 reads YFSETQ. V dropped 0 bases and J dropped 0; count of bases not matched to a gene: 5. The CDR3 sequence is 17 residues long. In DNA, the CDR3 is TGCGCCAGCAGCTTGGGGCTAGCGGGGATTAGCACAGATACGCAGTATTTT. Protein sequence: CASSLGLAGISTDTQYF.

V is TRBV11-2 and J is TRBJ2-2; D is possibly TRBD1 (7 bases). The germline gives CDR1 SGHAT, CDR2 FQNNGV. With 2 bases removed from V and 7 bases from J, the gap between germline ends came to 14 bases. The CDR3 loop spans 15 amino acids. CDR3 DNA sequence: TGTGCCAGCAGCTTAAACAGGGGAGGTGACGGGGAGCTGTTTTTT. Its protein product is CASSLNRGGDGELFF.

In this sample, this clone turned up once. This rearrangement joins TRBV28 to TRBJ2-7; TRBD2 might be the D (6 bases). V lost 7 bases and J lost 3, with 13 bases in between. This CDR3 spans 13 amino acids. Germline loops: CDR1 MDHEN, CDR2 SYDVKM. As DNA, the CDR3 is TGTGCCAGCAACCCGGGACTGAACTACGAGCAGTACTTC. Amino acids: CASNPGLNYEQYF.

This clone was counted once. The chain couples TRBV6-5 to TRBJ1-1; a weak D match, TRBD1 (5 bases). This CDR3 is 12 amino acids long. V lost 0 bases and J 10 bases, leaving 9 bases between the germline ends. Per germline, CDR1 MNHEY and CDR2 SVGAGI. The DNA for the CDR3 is TGTGCCAGCAGTTACTCGGGCAGGGCAGCTTTCTTT. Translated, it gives CASSYSGRAAFF.

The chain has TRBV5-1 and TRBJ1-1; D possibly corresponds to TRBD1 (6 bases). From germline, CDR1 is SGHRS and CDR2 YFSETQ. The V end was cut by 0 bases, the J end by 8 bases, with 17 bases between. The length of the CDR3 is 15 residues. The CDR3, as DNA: TGCGCCAGCAGCTTGGGGACAGAAGCCTTGTTGGAAGCTTTCTTT. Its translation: CASSLGTEALLEAFF.

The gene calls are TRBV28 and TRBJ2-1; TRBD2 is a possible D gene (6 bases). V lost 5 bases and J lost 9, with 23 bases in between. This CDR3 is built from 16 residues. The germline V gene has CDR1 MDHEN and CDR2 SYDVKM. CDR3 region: CASSPPGLAVIVEQFF. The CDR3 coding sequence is TGTGCCAGCAGTCCCCCGGGATTAGCGGTTATAGTTGAGCAGTTCTTC. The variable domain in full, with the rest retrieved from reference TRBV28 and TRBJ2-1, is DVKVTQSSRYLVKRTGEKVFLECVQDMDHENMFWYRQDPGLGLRLIYFSYDVKMKEKGDIPEGYSVSREKKERFSLILESASTNQTSMYLCASSPPGLAVIVEQFFGPGTRLTVL.

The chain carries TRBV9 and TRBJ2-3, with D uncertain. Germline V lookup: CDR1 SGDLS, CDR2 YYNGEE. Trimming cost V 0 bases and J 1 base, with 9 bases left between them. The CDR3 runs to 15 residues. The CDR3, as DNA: TGTGCCAGCAGCGTAGCCAAGCGCGGCACAGATACGCAGTATTTT. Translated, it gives CASSVAKRGTDTQYF.

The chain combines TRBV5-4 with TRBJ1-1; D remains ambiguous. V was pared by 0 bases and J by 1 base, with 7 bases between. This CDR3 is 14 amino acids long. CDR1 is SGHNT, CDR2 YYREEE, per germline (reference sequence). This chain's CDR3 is CASSLVGENTEAFF. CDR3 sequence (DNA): TGTGCCAGCAGCTTGGTGGGAGAGAACACTGAAGCTTTCTTT.

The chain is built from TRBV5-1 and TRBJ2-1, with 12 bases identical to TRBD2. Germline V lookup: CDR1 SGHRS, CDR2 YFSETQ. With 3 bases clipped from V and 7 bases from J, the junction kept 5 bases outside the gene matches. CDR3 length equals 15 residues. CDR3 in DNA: TGCGCCAGCAGCTCAACGACTAGCGGGGGAAATGAGCAGTTCTTC. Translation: CASSSTTSGGNEQFF.

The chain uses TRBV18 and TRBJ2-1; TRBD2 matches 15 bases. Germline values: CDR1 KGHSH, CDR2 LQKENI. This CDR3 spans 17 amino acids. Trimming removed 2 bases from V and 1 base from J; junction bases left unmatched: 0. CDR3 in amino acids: CASSPGLAGGSYNEQFF. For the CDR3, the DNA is TGTGCCAGCTCACCAGGACTAGCGGGAGGGTCCTACAATGAGCAGTTCTTC.

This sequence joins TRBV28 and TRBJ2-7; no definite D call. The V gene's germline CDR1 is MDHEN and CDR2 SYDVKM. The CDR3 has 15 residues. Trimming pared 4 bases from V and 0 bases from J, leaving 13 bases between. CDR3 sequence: CASSSLNGYSYEQYF. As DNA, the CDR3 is TGTGCCAGCAGTTCCTTAAACGGTTACTCCTACGAGCAGTACTTC.

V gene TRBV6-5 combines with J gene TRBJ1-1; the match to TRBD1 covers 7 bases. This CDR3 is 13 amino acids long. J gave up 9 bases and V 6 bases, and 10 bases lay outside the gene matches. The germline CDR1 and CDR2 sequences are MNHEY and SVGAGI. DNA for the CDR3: TGTGCCAGCAGCACATTGGACAGGATTAAAGCTTTCTTT. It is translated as CASSTLDRIKAFF.

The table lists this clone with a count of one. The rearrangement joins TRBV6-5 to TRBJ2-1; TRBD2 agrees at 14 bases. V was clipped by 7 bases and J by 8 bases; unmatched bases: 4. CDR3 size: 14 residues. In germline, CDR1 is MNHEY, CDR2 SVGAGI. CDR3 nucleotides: TGTGCCAGCACGGGGACTAGCGGGAGCCATGAGCAGTTCTTC. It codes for CASTGTSGSHEQFF.

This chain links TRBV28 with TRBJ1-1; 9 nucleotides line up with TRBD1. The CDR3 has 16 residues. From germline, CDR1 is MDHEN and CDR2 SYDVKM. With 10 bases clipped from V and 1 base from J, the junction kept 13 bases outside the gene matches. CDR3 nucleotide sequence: TGTGCCACCACAGGGGGCGCGGCCCCCGGGAACACTGAAGCTTTCTTT. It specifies CATTGGAAPGNTEAFF.

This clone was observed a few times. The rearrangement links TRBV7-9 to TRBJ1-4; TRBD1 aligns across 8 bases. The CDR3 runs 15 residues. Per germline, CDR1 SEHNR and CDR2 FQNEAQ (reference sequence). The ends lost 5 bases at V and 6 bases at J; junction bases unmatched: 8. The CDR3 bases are TGTGCCAGCAGCCCTACCGACAGGGGCGATGAAAAACTGTTTTTT. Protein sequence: CASSPTDRGDEKLFF.

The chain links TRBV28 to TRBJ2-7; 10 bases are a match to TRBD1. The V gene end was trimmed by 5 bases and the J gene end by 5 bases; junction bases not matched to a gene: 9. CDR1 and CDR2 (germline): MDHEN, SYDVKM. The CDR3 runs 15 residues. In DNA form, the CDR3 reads TGTGCCAGCAGTCCCCGGGACAGGGGCGGGGACGAGCAGTACTTC. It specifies CASSPRDRGGDEQYF.

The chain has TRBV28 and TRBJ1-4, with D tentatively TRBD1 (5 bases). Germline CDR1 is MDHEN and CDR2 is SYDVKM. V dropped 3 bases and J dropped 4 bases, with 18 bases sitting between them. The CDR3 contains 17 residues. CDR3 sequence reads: CASSLADLQGFNEKLFF. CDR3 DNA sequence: TGTGCCAGCAGTTTGGCGGATCTGCAGGGCTTTAATGAAAAACTGTTTTTT.

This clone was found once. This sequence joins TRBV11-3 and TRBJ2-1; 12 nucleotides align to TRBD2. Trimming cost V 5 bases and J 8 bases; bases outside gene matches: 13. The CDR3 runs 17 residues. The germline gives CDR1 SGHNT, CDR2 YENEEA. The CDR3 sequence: CASSPPPRLAGDHEQFF. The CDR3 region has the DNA TGTGCCAGCAGCCCACCCCCACGACTAGCGGGGGACCATGAGCAGTTCTTC.

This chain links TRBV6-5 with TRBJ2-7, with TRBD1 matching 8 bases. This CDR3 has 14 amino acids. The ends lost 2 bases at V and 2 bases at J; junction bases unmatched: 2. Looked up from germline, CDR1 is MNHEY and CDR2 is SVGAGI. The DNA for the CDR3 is TGTGCCAGCAGTTACGGGACAGGCACCTACGAGCAGTACTTC. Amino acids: CASSYGTGTYEQYF.

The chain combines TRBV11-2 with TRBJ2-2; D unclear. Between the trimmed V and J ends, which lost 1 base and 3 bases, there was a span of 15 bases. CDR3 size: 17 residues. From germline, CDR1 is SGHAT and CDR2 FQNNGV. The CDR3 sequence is CASSLVASPLYTGELFF. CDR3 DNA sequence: TGTGCCAGCAGCTTAGTCGCGTCGCCCCTTTACACCGGGGAGCTGTTTTTT.

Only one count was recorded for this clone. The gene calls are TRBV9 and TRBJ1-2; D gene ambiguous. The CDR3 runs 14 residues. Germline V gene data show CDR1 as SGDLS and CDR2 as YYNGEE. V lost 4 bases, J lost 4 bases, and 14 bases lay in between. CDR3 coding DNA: TGTGCCAGCAGCCCCGGACCGGGAATCTATGGCTACACCTTC. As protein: CASSPGPGIYGYTF. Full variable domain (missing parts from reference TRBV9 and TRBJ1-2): DSGVTQTPKHLITATGQRVTLRCSPRSGDLSVYWYQQSLDQGLQFLIQYYNGEERAKGNILERFSAQQFPDLHSELNLSSLELGDSALYFCASSPGPGIYGYTFGSGTRLTVV.

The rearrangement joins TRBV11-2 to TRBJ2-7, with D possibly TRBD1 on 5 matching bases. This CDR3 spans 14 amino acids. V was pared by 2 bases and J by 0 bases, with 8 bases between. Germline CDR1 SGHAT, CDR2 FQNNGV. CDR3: CASSLLGASYEQYF. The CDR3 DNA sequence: TGTGCCAGCAGCTTACTAGGGGCCTCCTACGAGCAGTACTTC.

Here the CDR3 DNA reads TGTGCCAGCAGTTGGGACAGATCCTACACCTTC. Residues: CASSWDRSYTF. This sequence joins TRBV28 and TRBJ1-2; the match to TRBD1 covers 7 bases. With V trimmed by 4 bases and J by 10 bases, 3 bases remained unmatched. The CDR3 is made up of 11 amino acids. Looked up from germline, CDR1 is MDHEN and CDR2 is SYDVKM.

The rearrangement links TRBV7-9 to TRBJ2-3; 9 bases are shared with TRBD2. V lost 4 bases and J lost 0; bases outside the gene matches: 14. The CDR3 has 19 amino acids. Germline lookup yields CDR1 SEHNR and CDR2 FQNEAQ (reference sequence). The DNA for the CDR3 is TGTGCCAGCAGCTCCCCCCTTGGCGGGAGGGCCCGTAGCACAGATACGCAGTATTTT. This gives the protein CASSSPLGGRARSTDTQYF.

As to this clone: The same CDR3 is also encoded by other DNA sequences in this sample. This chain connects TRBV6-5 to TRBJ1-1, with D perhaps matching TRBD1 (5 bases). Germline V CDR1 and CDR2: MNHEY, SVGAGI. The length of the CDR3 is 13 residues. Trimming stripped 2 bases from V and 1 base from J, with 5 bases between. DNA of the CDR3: TGTGCCAGCAGTTACGGACAGAACACTGAAGCTTTCTTT. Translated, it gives CASSYGQNTEAFF.

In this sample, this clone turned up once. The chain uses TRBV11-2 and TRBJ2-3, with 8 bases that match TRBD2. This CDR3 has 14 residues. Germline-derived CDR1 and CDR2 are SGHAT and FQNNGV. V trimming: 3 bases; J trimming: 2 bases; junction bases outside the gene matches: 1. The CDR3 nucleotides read TGTGCCAGCAGCTTGGGACTAGACACAGATACGCAGTATTTT. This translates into CASSLGLDTDTQYF.